The 7 T cell receptor beta chains presented below share a single source sample, sequenced in a study of T cell changes during pregnancy in multiple sclerosis. Repertoires were generated with immunoSEQ multiplex PCR, while TCRdb's copy carries only in-frame clones and drops some. Among under 130,000 clones listed, approximately 91% were seen once. This specimen was peripheral blood, taken after pregnancy. The receptors were gathered from a female donor with multiple sclerosis, enrolled in a pregnancy study.

The chain uses TRBV15 and TRBJ1-5; 7 bases line up with TRBD1. CDR1 is LNHNV and CDR2 is YYDKDF in the germline V gene (reference sequence). Trimming removed 6 bases from V and 3 bases from J; junction bases left unmatched: 5. The CDR3 contains 14 residues. In DNA form, the CDR3 reads TGTGCCACCAGTACCGACAGGGTCAATCAGCCCCAGCATTTT. This codes for CATSTDRVNQPQHF.

The V gene is TRBV11-2, the J gene TRBJ2-2, with unresolved D. The V end was cut by 2 bases, the J end by 5 bases, with 15 bases between. The CDR3 is 16 residues long. Per germline, CDR1 SGHAT and CDR2 FQNNGV. The CDR3: CASSLRQKTRTGELFF. DNA for the CDR3: TGTGCCAGCAGCTTACGGCAAAAGACCAGGACCGGGGAGCTGTTTTTT.

This chain uses TRBV13 with TRBJ1-2; TRBD1 agrees at 12 bases. V lost 4 bases, J lost 4 bases, and 10 bases stayed unmatched. The CDR3 sequence is 17 residues long. Per the germline V gene, CDR1 is PRHDT and CDR2 is FYEKMQ (reference sequence). The DNA for the CDR3 is TGTGCCAGCAGCTCCGATCCCGGGACAGGGGGCATCTATGGCTACACCTTC. Its translation is CASSSDPGTGGIYGYTF. Full variable domain (outside the CDR3, taken from reference TRBV13 and TRBJ1-2): AAGVIQSPRHLIKEKRETATLKCYPIPRHDTVYWYQQGPGQDPQFLISFYEKMQSDKGSIPDRFSAQQFSDYHSELNMSSLELGDSALYFCASSSDPGTGGIYGYTFGSGTRLTVV.

The chain combines TRBV7-9 with TRBJ1-3, with 10 bases that match TRBD1. The CDR3 sequence is 18 residues long. Trimming cost V 0 bases and J 0 bases; bases outside gene matches: 5. Looked up from germline, CDR1 is SEHNR and CDR2 is FQNEAQ (reference sequence). The CDR3 here is CASSLAPWTGGSGNTIYF. Here the CDR3 DNA reads TGTGCCAGCAGCTTAGCACCCTGGACAGGGGGCTCTGGAAACACCATATATTTT.

The chain uses TRBV10-1 and TRBJ2-5, with TRBD2 identical over 8 bases. V gave up 3 bases and J gave up 4 bases; unmatched junction bases: 10. Germline values: CDR1 WNHNN, CDR2 SYGVQD (reference sequence). This CDR3 is 16 amino acids long. CDR3 in amino acids: CASSEEPGGVRETQYF. As DNA, the CDR3 is TGCGCCAGCAGTGAAGAGCCCGGGGGGGTTCGAGAGACCCAGTACTTC.

V and J are TRBV5-5 and TRBJ1-4; 11 bases line up with TRBD1. V dropped 3 bases and J dropped 8; count of bases not matched to a gene: 6. The CDR3 is 15 residues long. CDR1 SGHKS and CDR2 YYEKEE come from the germline V gene (reference sequence). The CDR3 DNA follows: TGTGCCAGCAGCTGGGGGGGACAGGGGGGCGAAAAACTGTTTTTT. This gives the protein CASSWGGQGGEKLFF.

The genes are TRBV19 and TRBJ2-5, with a tentative D call TRBD1 (6 bases). V shed 6 bases and J shed 3 bases, with 14 bases lying between them. CDR3 length: 14 amino acids. CDR1 and CDR2 (germline): LNHDA, SQIVND (reference sequence). The CDR3 DNA follows: TGTGCCAGTAGAAAGACAGGCAAAAAAGAGACCCAGTACTTC. This sequence encodes CASRKTGKKETQYF.